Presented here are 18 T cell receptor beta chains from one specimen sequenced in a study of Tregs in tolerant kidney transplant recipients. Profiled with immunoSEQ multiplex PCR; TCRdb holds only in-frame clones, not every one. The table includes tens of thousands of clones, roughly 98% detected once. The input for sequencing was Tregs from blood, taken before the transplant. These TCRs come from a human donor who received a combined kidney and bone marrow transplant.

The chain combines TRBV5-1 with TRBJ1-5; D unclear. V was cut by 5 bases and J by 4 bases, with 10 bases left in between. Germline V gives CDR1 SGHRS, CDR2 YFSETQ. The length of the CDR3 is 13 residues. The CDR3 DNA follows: TGCGCCAGCAGGGTGGGCCCTAATCAGCCCCAGCATTTT. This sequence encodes CASRVGPNQPQHF.

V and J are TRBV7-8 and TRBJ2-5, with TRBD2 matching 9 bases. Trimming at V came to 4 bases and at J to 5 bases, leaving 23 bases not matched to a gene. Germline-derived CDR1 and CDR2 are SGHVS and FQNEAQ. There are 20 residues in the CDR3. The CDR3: CASSSQSLLAGGLKPETQYF. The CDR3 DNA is TGTGCCAGCAGCTCTCAAAGTCTGCTGGCGGGAGGGCTTAAGCCCGAGACCCAGTACTTC.

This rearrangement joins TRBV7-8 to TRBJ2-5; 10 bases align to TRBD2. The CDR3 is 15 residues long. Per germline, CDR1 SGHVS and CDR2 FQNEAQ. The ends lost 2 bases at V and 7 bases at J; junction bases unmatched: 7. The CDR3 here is CASSLLAGARGTQYF. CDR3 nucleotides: TGTGCCAGCAGCTTACTAGCGGGGGCCCGAGGGACCCAGTACTTC.

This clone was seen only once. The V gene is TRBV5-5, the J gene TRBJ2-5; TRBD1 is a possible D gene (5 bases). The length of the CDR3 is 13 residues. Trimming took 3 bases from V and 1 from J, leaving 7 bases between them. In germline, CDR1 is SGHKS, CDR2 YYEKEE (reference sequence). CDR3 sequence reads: CASSWGPQETQYF. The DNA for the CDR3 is TGTGCCAGCAGCTGGGGCCCCCAAGAGACCCAGTACTTC.

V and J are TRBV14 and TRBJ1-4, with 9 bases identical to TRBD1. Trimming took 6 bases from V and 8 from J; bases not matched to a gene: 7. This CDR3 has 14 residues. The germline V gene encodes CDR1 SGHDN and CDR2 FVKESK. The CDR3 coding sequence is TGTGCCAGCAGTTTCCGGGACAGGGTCGAAAAACTGTTTTTT. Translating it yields CASSFRDRVEKLFF.

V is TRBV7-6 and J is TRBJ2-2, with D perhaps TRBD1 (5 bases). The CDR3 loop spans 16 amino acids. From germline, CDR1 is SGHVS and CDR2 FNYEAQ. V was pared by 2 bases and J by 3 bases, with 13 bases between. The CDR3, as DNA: TGTGCCAGCAGCTTAAGGCAGGGCGCGGACACCGGGGAGCTGTTTTTT. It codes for CASSLRQGADTGELFF.

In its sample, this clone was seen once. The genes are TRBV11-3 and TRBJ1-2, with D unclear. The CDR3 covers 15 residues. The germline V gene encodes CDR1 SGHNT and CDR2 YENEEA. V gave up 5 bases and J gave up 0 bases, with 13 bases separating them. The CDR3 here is CASSPRGGTNYGYTF. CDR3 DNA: TGTGCCAGCAGCCCCAGAGGCGGAACTAACTATGGCTACACCTTC.

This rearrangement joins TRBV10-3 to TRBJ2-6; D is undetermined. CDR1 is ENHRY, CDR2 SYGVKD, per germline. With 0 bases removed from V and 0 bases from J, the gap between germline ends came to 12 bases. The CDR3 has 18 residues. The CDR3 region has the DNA TGTGCCATCAGTGAGTCGGTGGGCGTTTTCTCTGGGGCCAACGTCCTGACTTTC. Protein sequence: CAISESVGVFSGANVLTF.

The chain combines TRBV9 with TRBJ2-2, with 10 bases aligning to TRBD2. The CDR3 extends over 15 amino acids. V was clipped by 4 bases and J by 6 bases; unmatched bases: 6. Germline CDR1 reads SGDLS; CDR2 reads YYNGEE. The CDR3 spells CASSWASGSPGELFF. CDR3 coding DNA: TGTGCCAGCAGCTGGGCTAGCGGGAGCCCCGGGGAGCTGTTTTTT.

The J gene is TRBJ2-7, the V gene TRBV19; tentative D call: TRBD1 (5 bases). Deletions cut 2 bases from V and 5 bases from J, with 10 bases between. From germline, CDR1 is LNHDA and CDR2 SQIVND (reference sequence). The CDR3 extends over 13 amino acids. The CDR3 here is CASSISRVHEQYF. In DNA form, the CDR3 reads TGTGCCAGTAGTATATCCAGGGTCCACGAGCAGTACTTC.

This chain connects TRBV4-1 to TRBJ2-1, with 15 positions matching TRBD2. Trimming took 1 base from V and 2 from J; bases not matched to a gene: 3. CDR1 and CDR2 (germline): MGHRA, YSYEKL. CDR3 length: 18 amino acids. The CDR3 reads CASSQVGTSGRTYNEQFF. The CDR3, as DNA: TGCGCCAGCAGCCAAGTAGGGACTAGCGGGAGGACCTACAATGAGCAGTTCTTC.

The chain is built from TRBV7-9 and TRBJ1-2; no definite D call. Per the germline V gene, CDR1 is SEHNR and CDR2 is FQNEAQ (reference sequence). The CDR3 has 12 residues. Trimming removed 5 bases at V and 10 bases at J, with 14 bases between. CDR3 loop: CASSPRVIYYTF. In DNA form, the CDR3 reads TGTGCCAGCAGCCCTCGGGTGATTTACTACACCTTC.

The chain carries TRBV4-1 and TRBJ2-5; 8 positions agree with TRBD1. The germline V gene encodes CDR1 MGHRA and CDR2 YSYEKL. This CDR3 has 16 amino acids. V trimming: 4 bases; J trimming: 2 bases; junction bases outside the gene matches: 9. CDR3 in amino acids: CASSRKMTGVQETQYF. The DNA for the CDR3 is TGCGCCAGCAGCCGCAAAATGACAGGGGTTCAAGAGACCCAGTACTTC.

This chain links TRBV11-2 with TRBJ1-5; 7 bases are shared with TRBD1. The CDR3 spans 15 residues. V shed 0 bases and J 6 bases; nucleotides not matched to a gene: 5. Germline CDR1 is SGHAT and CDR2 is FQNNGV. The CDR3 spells CASSLEGQVGQPQHF. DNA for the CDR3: TGTGCCAGCAGCTTAGAAGGACAGGTCGGTCAGCCCCAGCATTTT. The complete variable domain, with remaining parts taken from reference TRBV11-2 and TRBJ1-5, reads EAGVAQSPRYKIIEKRQSVAFWCNPISGHATLYWYQQILGQGPKLLIQFQNNGVVDDSQLPKDRFSAERLKGVDSTLKIQPAKLEDSAVYLCASSLEGQVGQPQHFGDGTRLSIL.

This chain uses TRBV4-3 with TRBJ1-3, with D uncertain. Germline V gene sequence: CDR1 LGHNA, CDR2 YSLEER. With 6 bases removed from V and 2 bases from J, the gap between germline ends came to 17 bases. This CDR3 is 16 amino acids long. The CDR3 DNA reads TGCGCCAGCAGTCATCGAGCCGGGATGACTGGAAACACCATATATTTT. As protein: CASSHRAGMTGNTIYF.

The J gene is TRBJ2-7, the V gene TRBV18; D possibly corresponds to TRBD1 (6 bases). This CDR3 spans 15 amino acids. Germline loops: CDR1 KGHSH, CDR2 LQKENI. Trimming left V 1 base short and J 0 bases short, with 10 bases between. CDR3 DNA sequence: TGTGCCAGCTCACCACGGACAGCAACCTCCTACGAGCAGTACTTC. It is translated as CASSPRTATSYEQYF.

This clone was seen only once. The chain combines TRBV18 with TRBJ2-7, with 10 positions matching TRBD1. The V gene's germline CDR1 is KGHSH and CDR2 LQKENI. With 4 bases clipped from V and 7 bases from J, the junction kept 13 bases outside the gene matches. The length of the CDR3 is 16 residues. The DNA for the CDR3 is TGTGCCAGCTCACTAACTTTTAAAGACAGGGGGCTGGAGCAGTACTTC. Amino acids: CASSLTFKDRGLEQYF.

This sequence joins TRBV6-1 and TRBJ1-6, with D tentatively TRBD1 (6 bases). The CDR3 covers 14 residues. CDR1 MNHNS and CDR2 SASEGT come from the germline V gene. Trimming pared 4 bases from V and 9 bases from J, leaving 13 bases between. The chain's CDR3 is CASSVLGGGSPLHF. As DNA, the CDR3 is TGTGCCAGCAGTGTCCTAGGGGGTGGTTCACCCCTCCACTTT.